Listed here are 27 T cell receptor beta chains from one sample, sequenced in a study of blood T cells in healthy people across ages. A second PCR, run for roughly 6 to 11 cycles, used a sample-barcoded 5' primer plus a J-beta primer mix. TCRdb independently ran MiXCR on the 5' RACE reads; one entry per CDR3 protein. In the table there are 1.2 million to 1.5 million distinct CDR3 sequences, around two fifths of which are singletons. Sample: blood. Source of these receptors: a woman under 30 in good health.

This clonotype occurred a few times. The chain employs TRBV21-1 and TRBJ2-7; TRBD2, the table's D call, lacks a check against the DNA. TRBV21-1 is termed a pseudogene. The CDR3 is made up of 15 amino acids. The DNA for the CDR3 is TGTGCCAGCAGCAAACGTGGACTAGCGGCCTACGAGCAGTACTTC. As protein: CASSKRGLAAYEQYF.

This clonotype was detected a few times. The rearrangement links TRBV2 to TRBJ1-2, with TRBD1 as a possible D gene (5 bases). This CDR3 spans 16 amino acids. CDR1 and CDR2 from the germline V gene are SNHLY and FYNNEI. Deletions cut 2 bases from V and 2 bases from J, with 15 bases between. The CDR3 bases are TGTGCCAGCAGTGAATTGGTGACAGTGAAAAACTATGGCTACACCTTC. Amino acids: CASSELVTVKNYGYTF.

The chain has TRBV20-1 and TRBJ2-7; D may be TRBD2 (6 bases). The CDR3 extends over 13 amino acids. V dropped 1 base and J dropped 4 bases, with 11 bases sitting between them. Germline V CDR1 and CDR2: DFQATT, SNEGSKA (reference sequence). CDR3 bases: TGCAGTGCTAGAGTAAGGGCGGGATACGAGCAGTACTTC. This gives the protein CSARVRAGYEQYF.

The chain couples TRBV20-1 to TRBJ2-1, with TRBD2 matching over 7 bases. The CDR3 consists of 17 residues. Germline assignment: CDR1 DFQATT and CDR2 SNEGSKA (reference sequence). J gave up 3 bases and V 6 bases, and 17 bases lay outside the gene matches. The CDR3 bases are TGCAGTGCCGGATCGACGGCGGGAGCCCCACTCTACAATGAGCAGTTCTTC. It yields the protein CSAGSTAGAPLYNEQFF.

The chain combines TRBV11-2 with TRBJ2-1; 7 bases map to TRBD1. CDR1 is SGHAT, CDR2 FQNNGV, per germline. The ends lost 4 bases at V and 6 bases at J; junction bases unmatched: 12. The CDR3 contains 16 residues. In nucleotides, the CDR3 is TGTGCCAGCAGCTGGCCGACAGGGATCTTTGCCAATGAGCAGTTCTTC. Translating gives CASSWPTGIFANEQFF.

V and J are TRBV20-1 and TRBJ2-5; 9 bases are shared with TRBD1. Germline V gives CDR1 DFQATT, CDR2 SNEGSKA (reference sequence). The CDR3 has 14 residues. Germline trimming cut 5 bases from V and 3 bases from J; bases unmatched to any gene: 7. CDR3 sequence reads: CSAPARQGEETQYF. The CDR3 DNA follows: TGCAGTGCTCCGGCGAGACAGGGGGAAGAGACCCAGTACTTC.

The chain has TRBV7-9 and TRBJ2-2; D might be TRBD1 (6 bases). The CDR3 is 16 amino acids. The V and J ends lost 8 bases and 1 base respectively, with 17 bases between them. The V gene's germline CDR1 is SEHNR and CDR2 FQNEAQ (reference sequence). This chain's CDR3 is CASSPALGQNTGELFF. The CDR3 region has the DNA TGTGCCAGCTCCCCAGCCCTGGGACAGAACACCGGGGAGCTGTTTTTT.

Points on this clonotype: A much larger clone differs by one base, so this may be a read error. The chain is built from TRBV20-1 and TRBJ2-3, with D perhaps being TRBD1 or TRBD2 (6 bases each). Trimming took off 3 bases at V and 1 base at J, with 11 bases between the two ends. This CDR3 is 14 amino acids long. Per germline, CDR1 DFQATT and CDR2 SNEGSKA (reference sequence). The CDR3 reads CSARRGEGTDTQYF. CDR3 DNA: TGCAGTGCTAGGAGGGGGGAAGGCACAGATACGCAGTATTTT.

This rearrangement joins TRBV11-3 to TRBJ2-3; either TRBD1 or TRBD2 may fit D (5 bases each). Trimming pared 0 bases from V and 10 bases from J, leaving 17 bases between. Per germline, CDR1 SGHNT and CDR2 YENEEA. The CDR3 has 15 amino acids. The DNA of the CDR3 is TGTGCCAGCAGCTTAGATGAAAAAAGAAGGGACCCGCAGTATTTT. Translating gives CASSLDEKRRDPQYF.

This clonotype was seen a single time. CDR3 protein: CASSYPLAGGLAEQYF. The DNA for the CDR3 is TGTGCCAGCAGTTACCCTCTAGCGGGGGGTCTCGCCGAGCAGTACTTC. This chain uses TRBV6-5 with TRBJ2-4; 11 bases align to TRBD2. Near its end, the DNA agrees better with TRBJ2-7, so the J call may be wrong. Germline V gene data show CDR1 as MNHEY and CDR2 as SVGAGI. The CDR3 is made up of 16 amino acids.

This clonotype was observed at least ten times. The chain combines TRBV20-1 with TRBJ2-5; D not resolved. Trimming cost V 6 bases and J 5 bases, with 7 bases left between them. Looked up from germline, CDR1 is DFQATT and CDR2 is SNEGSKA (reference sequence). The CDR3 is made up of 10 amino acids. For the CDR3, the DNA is TGCAGTGCCTCTGAGGAGACCCAGTACTTC. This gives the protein CSASEETQYF.

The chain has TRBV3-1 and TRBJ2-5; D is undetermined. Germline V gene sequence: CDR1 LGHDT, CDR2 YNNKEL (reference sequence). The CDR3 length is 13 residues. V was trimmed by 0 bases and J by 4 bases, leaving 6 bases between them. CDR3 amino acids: CASSQEVRETQYF. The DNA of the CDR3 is TGTGCCAGCAGCCAAGAAGTTAGAGAGACCCAGTACTTC.

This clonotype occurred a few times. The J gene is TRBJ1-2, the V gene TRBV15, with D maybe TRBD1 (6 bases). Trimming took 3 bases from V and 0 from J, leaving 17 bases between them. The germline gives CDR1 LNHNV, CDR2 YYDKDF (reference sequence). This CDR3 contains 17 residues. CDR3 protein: CATSSPPPGTSNYGYTF. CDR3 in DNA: TGTGCCACCAGCAGTCCCCCTCCAGGGACATCTAACTATGGCTACACCTTC.

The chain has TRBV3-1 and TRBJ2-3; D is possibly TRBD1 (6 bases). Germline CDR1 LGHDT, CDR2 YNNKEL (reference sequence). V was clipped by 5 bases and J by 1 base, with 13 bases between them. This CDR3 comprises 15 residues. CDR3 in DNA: TGTGCCAGCAGCAGGGGACAAAGGGGCACAGATACGCAGTATTTT. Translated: CASSRGQRGTDTQYF.

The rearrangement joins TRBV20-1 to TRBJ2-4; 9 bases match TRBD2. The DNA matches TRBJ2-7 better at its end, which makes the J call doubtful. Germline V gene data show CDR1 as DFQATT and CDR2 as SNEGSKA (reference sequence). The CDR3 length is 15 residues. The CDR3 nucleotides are TGCAGTGCTAGAGATCTTGAGCGGGAGGCCTACGAGCAGTACTTC. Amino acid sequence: CSARDLEREAYEQYF.

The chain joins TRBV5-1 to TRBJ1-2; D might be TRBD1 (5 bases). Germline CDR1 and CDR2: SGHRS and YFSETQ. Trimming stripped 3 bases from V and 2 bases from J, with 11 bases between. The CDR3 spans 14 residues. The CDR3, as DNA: TGCGCCAGCAGCTGGGGCGGGACGAACTATGGCTACACCTTC. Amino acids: CASSWGGTNYGYTF. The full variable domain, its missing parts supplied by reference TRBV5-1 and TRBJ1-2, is KAGVTQTPRYLIKTRGQQVTLSCSPISGHRSVSWYQQTPGQGLQFLFEYFSETQRNKGNFPGRFSGRQFSNSRSEMNVSTLELGDSALYLCASSWGGTNYGYTFGSGTRLTVV.

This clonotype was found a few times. Here the CDR3 reads CAISESPSGGPNTGELFF. DNA of the CDR3: TGTGCCATCAGTGAGTCACCTAGCGGGGGTCCGAACACCGGGGAGCTGTTTTTT. The chain carries TRBV10-3 and TRBJ2-2; 10 bases fit TRBD2. The trim removed 0 bases at V and 0 bases at J, leaving 4 bases unmatched. The V gene's germline CDR1 is ENHRY and CDR2 SYGVKD. This CDR3 has 18 amino acids.

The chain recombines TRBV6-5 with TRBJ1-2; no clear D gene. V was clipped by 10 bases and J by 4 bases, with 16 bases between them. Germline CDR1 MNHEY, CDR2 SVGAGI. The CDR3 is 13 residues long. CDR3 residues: CATNGRSPYGYTF. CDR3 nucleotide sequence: TGTGCCACCAACGGACGGTCTCCCTATGGCTACACCTTC.

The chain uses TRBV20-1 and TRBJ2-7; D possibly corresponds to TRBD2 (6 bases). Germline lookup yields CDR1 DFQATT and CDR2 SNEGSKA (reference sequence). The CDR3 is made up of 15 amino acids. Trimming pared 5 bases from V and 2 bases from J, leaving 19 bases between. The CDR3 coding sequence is TGCAGTGCTCCCAGAGGAGGTAGCGGACCCTACGAGCAGTACTTC. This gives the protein CSAPRGGSGPYEQYF.

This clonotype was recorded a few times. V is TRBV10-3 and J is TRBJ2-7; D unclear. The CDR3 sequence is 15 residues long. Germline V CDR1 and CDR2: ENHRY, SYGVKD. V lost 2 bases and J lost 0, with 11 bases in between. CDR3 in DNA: TGTGCCATCAGTGAGACTCCTGAGAGCTCCTACGAGCAGTACTTC. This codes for CAISETPESSYEQYF.

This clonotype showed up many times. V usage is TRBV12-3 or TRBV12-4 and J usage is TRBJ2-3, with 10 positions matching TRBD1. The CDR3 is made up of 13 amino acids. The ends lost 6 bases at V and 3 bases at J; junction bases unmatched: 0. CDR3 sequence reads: CASRGQGTDTQYF. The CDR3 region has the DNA TGTGCCAGCAGGGGACAGGGGACAGATACGCAGTATTTT.

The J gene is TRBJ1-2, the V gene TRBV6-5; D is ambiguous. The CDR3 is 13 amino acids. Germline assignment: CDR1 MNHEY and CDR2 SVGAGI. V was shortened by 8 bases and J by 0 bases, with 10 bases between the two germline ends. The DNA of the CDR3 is TGTGCCAGCCTGGGAGCCGCTAACTATGGCTACACCTTC. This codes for CASLGAANYGYTF.

In DNA form, the CDR3 reads TGTGCCAGCAGTACGGGTTCAGAGTACAATGAGCAGTTCTTC. It specifies CASSTGSEYNEQFF. The chain couples TRBV27 to TRBJ2-1, with D unclear. V was cut by 5 bases and J by 4 bases, with 12 bases left in between. This CDR3 is built from 14 residues. Germline V gene lookup returns CDR1 MNHEY and CDR2 SMNVEV (reference sequence).

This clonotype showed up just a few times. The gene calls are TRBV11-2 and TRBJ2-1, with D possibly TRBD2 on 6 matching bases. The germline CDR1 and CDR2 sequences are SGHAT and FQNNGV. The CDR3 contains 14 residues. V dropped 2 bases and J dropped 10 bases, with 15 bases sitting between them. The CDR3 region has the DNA TGTGCCAGCAGCTTAACGATCGGGAGCTTAGAGCAGTTCTTC. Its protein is CASSLTIGSLEQFF.

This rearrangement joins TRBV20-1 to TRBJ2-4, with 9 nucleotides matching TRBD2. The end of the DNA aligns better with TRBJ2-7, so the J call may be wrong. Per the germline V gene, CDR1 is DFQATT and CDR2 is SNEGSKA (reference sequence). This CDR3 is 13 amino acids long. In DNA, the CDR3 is TGCAGTTATTGGGCGGGGGGGACCCACGAGCAGTACTTC. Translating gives CSYWAGGTHEQYF.

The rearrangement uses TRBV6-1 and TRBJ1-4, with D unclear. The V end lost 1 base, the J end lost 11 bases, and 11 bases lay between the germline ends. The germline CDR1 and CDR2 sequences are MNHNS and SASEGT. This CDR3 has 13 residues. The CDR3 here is CASSEDGVSKLFF. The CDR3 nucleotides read TGTGCCAGCAGTGAAGACGGGGTATCCAAACTGTTTTTT.

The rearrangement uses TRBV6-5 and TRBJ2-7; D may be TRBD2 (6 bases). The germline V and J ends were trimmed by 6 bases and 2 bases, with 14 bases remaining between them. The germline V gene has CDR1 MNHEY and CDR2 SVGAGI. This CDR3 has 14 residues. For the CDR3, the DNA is TGTGCCAGCAGGGTTCAGGGAGGTCCCTACGAGCAGTACTTC. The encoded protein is CASRVQGGPYEQYF.